This T cell receptor (beta chain) was identified during a study of T cell repertoires in cytomegalovirus infection. For the study at large: CMV epitopes used comprised recently identified HLA-C-restricted ones and well-studied HLA-B-restricted ones. Through public TCR beta signatures, both CMV infection and matching HLA type were indicated.

Worth noting for this clonotype: Its antigen is not identified.

The V gene's germline CDR1 is SGHTA and CDR2 FQGNSA. The CDR3 has 15 residues. V shed 2 bases and J shed 0 bases, with 11 bases lying between them. TCRdb fed the reads into MiXCR, producing one record per CDR3 protein. The sample yields 160,000 or so distinct CDR3 sequences, about a fifth seen once. V gene TRBV7-2 combines with J gene TRBJ2-7; no clear D. This specimen was CD8+ T cells from cultured PBMCs, taken from culture after CMV antigen stimulation. The clonotype was recovered from a human donor in good health (CMV status not recorded). Some clones in this sample may be carry-over from other donors' samples. CDR3 loop: CASSLTRMGSYEQYF. The CDR3 DNA is TGTGCCAGCAGCTTAACCCGGATGGGCTCCTACGAGCAGTACTTC.